The sequence of this TCR beta chain was determined in a study of blood T cells in healthy people across ages. Isolation recovered at least 7 million PBMCs from every sample. This clonotype has a handful of counts. The use of a sample-barcoded 5' primer and a J-beta primer mix characterized a second PCR of about 7 to 12 cycles. TCRdb reanalysed the 5' RACE reads using MiXCR and keeps one entry per CDR3 protein. The sample has hundreds of thousands of distinct CDR3 sequences, approximately 59% seen once; the top ten hold over 30%. The V and J ends lost 6 bases and 2 bases, in that order; junction bases with no gene match: 10. The germline CDR1 and CDR2 sequences are SNHLY and FYNNEI. The CDR3 is made up of 16 amino acids.

This rearrangement joins TRBV2 to TRBJ1-5; TRBD1 matches at 7 bases. Sequenced material: blood. This TCR came from a man between 60 and 75 years old in good health. CDR3 protein: CASRPGQGEGNQPQHF. The CDR3 DNA reads TGTGCCAGCAGACCCGGGCAGGGGGAAGGCAATCAGCCCCAGCATTTT.